This entry lists 8 T cell receptor beta chains sequenced from one sample in a study of T cell responses to AZD1222 COVID-19 vaccine. The table came from immunoSEQ multiplex PCR; TCRdb's copy has only in-frame clones and leaves some out. The sample consists of 150,000 to 200,000 clones, about 91% of them appearing once. Source: peripheral blood, taken 28 days after the second AZD1222 dose. The receptor source for this set is an adult who received the AZD1222 COVID-19 vaccine.

V and J are TRBV7-6 and TRBJ1-3; D unclear. The V gene lost 1 base and the J gene lost 2 bases, with 12 bases spanning the gap. This CDR3 is built from 16 residues. The germline gives CDR1 SGHVS, CDR2 FNYEAQ. CDR3 in DNA: TGTGCCAGCAGCTTAGGGGTGGGAACGGCTGGAAACACCATATATTTT. This encodes CASSLGVGTAGNTIYF.

The rearrangement joins TRBV7-8 to TRBJ2-7; the match to TRBD2 covers 12 bases. The V segment lost 3 bases and the J segment 2 bases; nucleotides outside the gene matches: 2. The CDR3 extends over 15 amino acids. Looked up from germline, CDR1 is SGHVS and CDR2 is FQNEAQ. Here the CDR3 DNA reads TGTGCCAGCAGCTTCGGACTAGCGGGACCCTACGAGCAGTACTTC. This codes for CASSFGLAGPYEQYF.

The chain employs TRBV7-8 and TRBJ1-5; no firm D call. Germline V gene sequence: CDR1 SGHVS, CDR2 FQNEAQ. The CDR3 runs to 12 residues. Between the trimmed V and J ends, which lost 4 bases and 6 bases, there was a span of 7 bases. CDR3 residues: CASSSVGQPQHF. Written as DNA, the CDR3 is TGTGCCAGCAGCTCAGTAGGTCAGCCCCAGCATTTT.

This sequence joins TRBV30 and TRBJ1-2; D unresolved. This CDR3 region has 11 residues. From germline, CDR1 is GTSNPN and CDR2 SVGIG (reference sequence). Trimming removed 2 bases at V and 3 bases at J, with 4 bases between. The CDR3 DNA is TGTGCCTGGAGTCGACACTATGGCTACACCTTC. Translated: CAWSRHYGYTF.

The chain has TRBV6-2 or TRBV6-3 and TRBJ2-7; 8 nucleotides line up with TRBD2. V dropped 2 bases and J dropped 5; count of bases not matched to a gene: 8. The CDR3 sequence is 15 residues long. CDR1 and CDR2 (germline): MNHEY, SVGEGT. In DNA form, the CDR3 reads TGTGCCAGCAGTTACAGGCCGGGAGGGGTAAACGAGCAGTACTTC. Its translation is CASSYRPGGVNEQYF.

The genes are TRBV2 and TRBJ1-5, with D unresolved. CDR1 and CDR2 from the germline V gene are SNHLY and FYNNEI. The CDR3 runs to 14 residues. Trimming removed 2 bases at V and 4 bases at J, with 9 bases between. CDR3: CASSERYMNQPQHF. CDR3 nucleotides: TGTGCCAGCAGTGAACGATATATGAATCAGCCCCAGCATTTT. The full variable domain, its missing parts supplied by reference TRBV2 and TRBJ1-5, is EPEVTQTPSHQVTQMGQEVILRCVPISNHLYFYWYRQILGQKVEFLVSFYNNEISEKSEIFDDQFSVERPDGSNFTLKIRSTKLEDSAMYFCASSERYMNQPQHFGDGTRLSIL.

V usage is TRBV5-4 and J usage is TRBJ1-5; 9 nucleotides line up with TRBD1. The ends lost 3 bases at V and 4 bases at J; junction bases unmatched: 5. CDR3 length: 15 amino acids. Germline-derived CDR1 and CDR2 are SGHNT and YYREEE (reference sequence). CDR3 sequence reads: CASSSDRGLNQPQHF. Here the CDR3 DNA reads TGTGCCAGCAGCTCGGACAGGGGTTTAAATCAGCCCCAGCATTTT.

To note about this clone: Distinct nucleotide sequences in the sample also encode this CDR3. V usage is TRBV3-1 (or the pseudogene TRBV3-2) and J usage is TRBJ1-2, with D unclear. Germline CDR1 and CDR2: LGHDT and YNNKEL (reference sequence). Trimming took off 6 bases at V and 0 bases at J, with 11 bases between the two ends. This CDR3 contains 14 residues. The CDR3 nucleotides are TGTGCCAGCAGTCCCTCCGGTGCTAACTATGGCTACACCTTC. Translating it yields CASSPSGANYGYTF.